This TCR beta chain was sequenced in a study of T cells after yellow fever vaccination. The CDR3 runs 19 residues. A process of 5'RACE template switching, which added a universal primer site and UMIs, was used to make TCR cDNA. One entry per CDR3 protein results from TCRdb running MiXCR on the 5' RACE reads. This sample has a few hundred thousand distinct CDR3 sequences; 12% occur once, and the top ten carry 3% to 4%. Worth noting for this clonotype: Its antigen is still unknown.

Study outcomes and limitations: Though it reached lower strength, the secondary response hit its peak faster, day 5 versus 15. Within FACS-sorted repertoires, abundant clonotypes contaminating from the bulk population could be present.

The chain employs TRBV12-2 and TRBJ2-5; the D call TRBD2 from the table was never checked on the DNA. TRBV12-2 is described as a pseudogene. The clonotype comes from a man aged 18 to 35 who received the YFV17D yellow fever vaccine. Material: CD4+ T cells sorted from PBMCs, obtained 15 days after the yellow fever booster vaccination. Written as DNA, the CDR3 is TGTGCAAGTCGCTTAGTGGTTTTGGCAGGGCAAAAGAGGATGGAGACCCAGTACTTC. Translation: CASRLVVLAGQKRMETQYF.